These 13 T cell receptor beta chains were all obtained from the same sample, sequenced in a study of blood T cells in healthy people across ages. A J-beta primer mix and a sample-barcoded 5' primer were used in a second PCR of about 7 to 11 cycles. TCRdb fed the 5' RACE reads into MiXCR, producing one record per CDR3 protein. The sample carries more than 500,000 distinct CDR3 sequences, about 25% recorded once. The specimen sequenced was blood. The receptors shown here come from a woman aged 65 to 85 in good health.

The table lists this clonotype with a few counts. The CDR3 is CSARVPGGAQYNEQFF. CDR3 bases: TGCAGTGCTAGAGTTCCCGGGGGGGCCCAATACAATGAGCAGTTCTTC. This chain uses TRBV20-1 with TRBJ2-1; 8 bases are shared with TRBD2. The CDR3 sequence is 16 residues long. The V and J ends lost 1 base and 4 bases, in that order; junction bases with no gene match: 9. Germline V gene lookup returns CDR1 DFQATT and CDR2 SNEGSKA (reference sequence).

The chain uses TRBV4-3 and TRBJ2-7; a weak D match, TRBD2 (7 bases). Germline V gene lookup returns CDR1 LGHNA and CDR2 YSLEER. The CDR3 is 16 amino acids. V lost 0 bases to trimming and J lost 2 bases, with 14 bases between them. The CDR3 reads CASSQDLGGAPYEQYF. The CDR3 DNA follows: TGCGCCAGCAGCCAAGATTTGGGGGGGGCACCCTACGAGCAGTACTTC.

This clonotype was picked up a small number of times. V and J are TRBV20-1 and TRBJ2-5; 9 nucleotides line up with TRBD2. The J call may be mistaken, given a closer DNA end match to TRBJ2-1. The CDR3 runs 14 residues. Germline CDR1 and CDR2: DFQATT and SNEGSKA (reference sequence). The CDR3 region has the DNA TGCAGTGCTAGTGGCTTGCGACTAGCGGAAGAGCAGTTCTTC. Translated, it gives CSASGLRLAEEQFF.

The sample holds a few counts of this clonotype. The CDR3 bases are TGTGCCAGCAGCTTTCCCGGGACAGCCGAGGTTTCCTATGGCTACACCTTC. This sequence encodes CASSFPGTAEVSYGYTF. This sequence joins TRBV7-9 and TRBJ1-2; 7 bases fit TRBD1. V dropped 3 bases and J dropped 4; count of bases not matched to a gene: 14. There are 17 residues in the CDR3. Germline V CDR1 and CDR2: SEHNR, FQNEAQ (reference sequence).

The chain uses TRBV12-5 and TRBJ1-1; D is unclear. This CDR3 comprises 14 residues. Deletions cut 1 base from V and 2 bases from J, with 8 bases between. Germline-derived CDR1 and CDR2 are LGHNT and FRNRAP. The CDR3 DNA is TGTGCTAGTGGTTTGGGACGGCCTAACACTGAAGCTTTCTTT. The encoded protein is CASGLGRPNTEAFF.

This chain connects TRBV5-5 to TRBJ2-5; no reliable D call. Trimming cost V 2 bases and J 7 bases, with 12 bases left between them. The CDR3 sequence is 13 residues long. In germline, CDR1 is SGHKS, CDR2 YYEKEE (reference sequence). DNA of the CDR3: TGTGCCAGCAGCTTCGAGGCGCTCGGGACCCAGTACTTC. Translated, it gives CASSFEALGTQYF. Together with reference TRBV5-5 and TRBJ2-5, the CDR3 gives the full variable domain: DAGVTQSPTHLIKTRGQQVTLRCSPISGHKSVSWYQQVLGQGPQFIFQYYEKEERGRGNFPDRFSARQFPNYSSELNVNALLLGDSALYLCASSFEALGTQYFGPGTRLLVL.

In its sample, this clonotype was seen a few times. The V call is TRBV19, the J call TRBJ2-1, with D uncertain. V was clipped by 4 bases and J by 2 bases, with 9 bases between them. Germline V gene data show CDR1 as LNHDA and CDR2 as SQIVND (reference sequence). The CDR3 contains 14 residues. CDR3 sequence: CASSKHLTYNEQFF. CDR3 nucleotides: TGTGCCAGTAGTAAGCACCTCACCTACAATGAGCAGTTCTTC.

In this sample, this clonotype turned up a few times. This may arise from a read error, as a much more abundant clone is one base away. The gene calls are TRBV5-1 and TRBJ2-3; 9 positions agree with TRBD1. CDR3 size: 14 residues. V lost 0 bases and J lost 7; bases outside the gene matches: 3. The germline gives CDR1 SGHRS, CDR2 YFSETQ. The CDR3 region has the DNA TGCGCCAGCAGCTTGGACAGGGGGCTCAATACGCAGTATTTT. This encodes CASSLDRGLNTQYF.

The genes are TRBV29-1 and TRBJ2-5; a weak D match, TRBD1 (8 bases). The CDR3 consists of 15 residues. The V and J ends lost 5 bases and 3 bases respectively, with 19 bases between them. Per germline, CDR1 SQVTM and CDR2 ANQGSEA. The CDR3 protein is CSVTRGRGTKETQYF. CDR3 nucleotides: TGCAGCGTTACCAGGGGGCGGGGGACGAAAGAGACCCAGTACTTC.

Concerning this clonotype itself: Mismatch with germline at one junction end may stem from a read error. The chain links TRBV2 to TRBJ1-1; 7 bases fit TRBD1. Germline lookup yields CDR1 SNHLY and CDR2 FYNNEI. The CDR3 runs 19 residues. For the CDR3, the DNA is TGTGCCAGCATTCCAGGACAGGCTGTCGGTCGGCATATGAACACTGAACCTTTCTTT. Protein sequence: CASIPGQAVGRHMNTEPFF.

This rearrangement joins TRBV19 to TRBJ2-6, with 11 bases lining up with TRBD1. This CDR3 contains 18 residues. The V segment lost 8 bases and the J segment 0 bases; nucleotides outside the gene matches: 9. Germline V gives CDR1 LNHDA, CDR2 SQIVND (reference sequence). The chain's CDR3 is CASRRVGTGGSGANVLTF. CDR3 in DNA: TGTGCCAGTCGCAGAGTTGGGACAGGGGGCTCTGGGGCCAACGTCCTGACTTTC.

This clonotype was detected only a few times. The junction differs from germline at one of its ends, possibly a read error. The CDR3 reads CASSEGTSGYTDTQYF. Written as DNA, the CDR3 is TGTGCCAGCAGCGAAGGGACTAGCGGATACACAGATACGCAGTATTTT. The chain uses TRBV6-1 and TRBJ2-3; 11 bases agree with TRBD2. From germline, CDR1 is MNHNS and CDR2 SASEGT. The CDR3 runs 16 residues.

The chain combines TRBV20-1 with TRBJ1-2; TRBD1 aligns across 7 bases. The CDR3 consists of 13 residues. The trim removed 5 bases at V and 6 bases at J, leaving 9 bases unmatched. Germline lookup yields CDR1 DFQATT and CDR2 SNEGSKA (reference sequence). The CDR3 reads CSAPKTGEDGYTF. CDR3 bases: TGCAGTGCTCCAAAAACAGGGGAGGATGGCTACACCTTC.